The clone carrying this T cell receptor beta chain was picked up one time. Method: immunoSEQ multiplex PCR; TCRdb's copy keeps in-frame clones and lacks some. Found here are approximately 440,000 clones, around 90% of them singletons; the top ten hold roughly 0.7%. The germline gives CDR1 SGHRS, CDR2 YFSETQ. This CDR3 spans 15 amino acids. V was shortened by 1 base and J by 8 bases, with 16 bases between the two germline ends. This entry comes from a study of blood T cell repertoires in COVID-19. Study overall: T cells, B-cell-depleted T cells, or PBMCs supplied cDNA or gDNA.

Allocation to cohorts depended on clinical history reported by the participants. Specimen: PBMCs or T cells enriched from blood (not recorded which). The chain links TRBV5-1 to TRBJ2-1; TRBD2 might be the D (5 bases). The origin of this receptor is a woman younger than 30 who had recovered from COVID-19. The CDR3 loop reads CASSLSRASFDEQFF. In DNA form, the CDR3 reads TGCGCCAGCAGCTTGTCGAGGGCCTCTTTCGATGAGCAGTTCTTC.